Each of the 27 T cell receptor beta chains below was sequenced from the same sample in a study of identical twins. TCRdb redid the calling of the 5' RACE reads with MiXCR, one entry per CDR3 protein. The repertoire includes 550,000 to 700,000 distinct CDR3 sequences, roughly 20% of them detected once, and 4% to 5.5% sits in the top ten. The data were also submitted as part of a second study, on T cells expressing NK-cell markers.

Sequencing was done on a sample of PBMCs. The receptors were sampled from a woman aged 18-29 years in good health.

The table lists this clonotype with a few counts. This chain connects TRBV20-1 to TRBJ2-1, with D possibly being TRBD1 or TRBD2 (7 bases each). Germline CDR1 reads DFQATT; CDR2 reads SNEGSKA (reference sequence). Between the trimmed V and J ends, which lost 2 bases and 6 bases, there was a span of 14 bases. The CDR3 is 14 amino acids. CDR3 protein: CSARIGRGGNEQFF. In DNA form, the CDR3 reads TGCAGTGCTAGAATCGGCAGGGGGGGCAATGAGCAGTTCTTC.

This chain connects TRBV20-1 to TRBJ2-1; a possible D gene is TRBD1 (5 bases). The V gene's germline CDR1 is DFQATT and CDR2 SNEGSKA (reference sequence). CDR3 length: 14 residues. V lost 4 bases, J lost 5 bases, and 15 bases lay in between. CDR3 DNA: TGCAGTGCTAAGGATCTCGTGGGGCACAATGAGCAGTTCTTC. Translating it yields CSAKDLVGHNEQFF.

This clonotype has at least ten counts. This rearrangement joins TRBV12-3 or TRBV12-4 to TRBJ2-6; no reliable D call. The CDR3 totals 14 residues. Trimming took 3 bases from V and 0 from J, leaving 3 bases between them. The CDR3 spells CASSFASGANVLTF. The CDR3 DNA reads TGTGCCAGCAGTTTTGCCTCTGGGGCCAACGTCCTGACTTTC.

The table lists this clonotype with a few counts. The chain recombines TRBV27 with TRBJ1-4; D is undetermined. The ends were cut back, 6 bases at V and 8 bases at J, with 13 bases in the middle. Per the germline V gene, CDR1 is MNHEY and CDR2 is SMNVEV (reference sequence). The CDR3 is made up of 13 amino acids. The CDR3 DNA reads TGTGCCAGCAGCCACCCAGGAAGCGAAAAACTGTTTTTT. It yields the protein CASSHPGSEKLFF.

The chain has TRBV13 and TRBJ1-2, with D possibly matching TRBD1 (5 bases). Trimming pared 6 bases from V and 8 bases from J, leaving 19 bases between. This CDR3 is built from 14 residues. Looked up from germline, CDR1 is PRHDT and CDR2 is FYEKMQ (reference sequence). DNA of the CDR3: TGTGCCAGCAGACCAAGGGGTTCCCCTCTAGGCTACACCTTC. It yields the protein CASRPRGSPLGYTF.

This clonotype was found a few times. This rearrangement joins TRBV10-3 to TRBJ2-2, with 7 bases that match TRBD2. The CDR3 is made up of 17 amino acids. Trimming cost V 3 bases and J 2 bases; bases outside gene matches: 9. The germline gives CDR1 ENHRY, CDR2 SYGVKD. CDR3 DNA sequence: TGTGCCATCAGTGATCGGAGCGGGACGGGTAACACCGGGGAGCTGTTTTTT. Residues: CAISDRSGTGNTGELFF.

The rearrangement uses TRBV2 and TRBJ1-6, with 8 bases aligning to TRBD1. The CDR3 has 15 residues. Germline V lookup: CDR1 SNHLY, CDR2 FYNNEI. The V segment lost 7 bases and the J segment 6 bases; nucleotides outside the gene matches: 8. CDR3 in DNA: TGTGCCAGCAAGGACAGGGCAACGGTTAATTCACCCCTCCACTTT. Translated: CASKDRATVNSPLHF. The variable domain in full, completed from reference TRBV2 and TRBJ1-6, reads EPEVTQTPSHQVTQMGQEVILRCVPISNHLYFYWYRQILGQKVEFLVSFYNNEISEKSEIFDDQFSVERPDGSNFTLKIRSTKLEDSAMYFCASKDRATVNSPLHFGNGTRLTVT.

This clonotype was seen ten or more times. The genes are TRBV5-1 and TRBJ1-2; 9 bases agree with TRBD1. The germline gives CDR1 SGHRS, CDR2 YFSETQ. This CDR3 is built from 15 residues. The junction had 9 bases not matched to a gene; V was cut back by 4 bases and J by 5 bases. CDR3 bases: TGCGCCAGCAGCCTACTGGGACAGGGAGGATATGGCTACACCTTC. Translated, it gives CASSLLGQGGYGYTF.

Only a few counts were recorded for this clonotype. The chain joins TRBV5-4 to TRBJ2-5; possibly TRBD2 for D (6 bases). V lost 3 bases and J lost 6, with 30 bases in between. The germline V gene encodes CDR1 SGHNT and CDR2 YYREEE (reference sequence). This CDR3 contains 19 residues. The CDR3 region has the DNA TGTGCCAGCAGCTCGGGGGTCTTTTGGGCCTCGAAGCAGGAGCAGACCCAGTACTTC. Encoded protein: CASSSGVFWASKQEQTQYF.

The V gene is TRBV20-1, the J gene TRBJ1-3; tentatively, D is TRBD1 (5 bases). Germline V CDR1 and CDR2: DFQATT, SNEGSKA (reference sequence). The CDR3 has 14 residues. Trimming removed 6 bases from V and 4 bases from J, with 16 bases in between. The CDR3 spells CSARKGTSGNTIYF. CDR3 coding DNA: TGCAGTGCCAGAAAGGGGACGTCCGGAAACACCATATATTTT.

This chain links TRBV20-1 with TRBJ2-3; 14 nucleotides line up with TRBD2. Germline CDR1 reads DFQATT; CDR2 reads SNEGSKA (reference sequence). V lost 5 bases and J lost 6; bases outside the gene matches: 13. The CDR3 sequence is 17 residues long. The CDR3 loop is CSAYPSGLAGEIDTQYF. The CDR3, as DNA: TGCAGTGCTTACCCTTCGGGACTAGCGGGGGAAATTGATACGCAGTATTTT.

This clonotype has just a few counts. The rearrangement uses TRBV4-1 and TRBJ2-5; D is ambiguous. In germline, CDR1 is MGHRA, CDR2 YSYEKL. This CDR3 is 15 amino acids long. The V and J ends lost 1 base and 5 bases respectively, with 14 bases between them. CDR3 sequence (DNA): TGCGCCAGCAGCCAAGCGGCCCGACCTGAGGAGACCCAGTACTTC. Translation gives CASSQAARPEETQYF.

This clonotype appeared a few times. The CDR3 region is CASSSGQVYGYTF. CDR3 coding DNA: TGTGCCAGCAGCTCCGGACAGGTCTATGGCTACACCTTC. V gene TRBV6-2 or TRBV6-3 combines with J gene TRBJ1-2, with 7 bases aligning to TRBD1. The CDR3 runs 13 residues. Trimming at V came to 6 bases and at J to 4 bases, leaving 5 bases not matched to a gene. The germline CDR1 and CDR2 sequences are MNHEY and SVGEGT.

The sample holds a few counts of this clonotype. This rearrangement joins TRBV9 to TRBJ2-2; D remains ambiguous. V lost 0 bases and J lost 7, with 7 bases in between. This CDR3 is 13 amino acids long. The germline CDR1 and CDR2 sequences are SGDLS and YYNGEE. This chain's CDR3 is CASSVEAGGELFF. Written as DNA, the CDR3 is TGTGCCAGCAGCGTAGAGGCAGGCGGGGAGCTGTTTTTT.

The V and J genes are TRBV7-9 and TRBJ2-7, with D possibly TRBD2 on 5 matching bases. Germline V gene data show CDR1 as SEHNR and CDR2 as FQNEAQ (reference sequence). V was clipped by 6 bases and J by 1 base, with 10 bases between them. The CDR3 length is 13 residues. The CDR3: CASSSGLSYEQYF. Here the CDR3 DNA reads TGTGCCAGCAGTTCCGGACTTTCCTACGAGCAGTACTTC.

This clonotype was picked up a small number of times. The rearrangement links TRBV9 to TRBJ2-3; 12 nucleotides line up with TRBD2. CDR3 size: 15 residues. CDR1 is SGDLS and CDR2 is YYNGEE in the germline V gene. The V and J ends lost 3 bases and 5 bases, in that order; junction bases with no gene match: 4. As DNA, the CDR3 is TGTGCCAGCAGCGGGACTAGCGGGGCCTTAGATACGCAGTATTTT. Translation gives CASSGTSGALDTQYF.

This clonotype was counted a single time. The rearrangement links TRBV3-1 to TRBJ2-1; 8 bases match TRBD2. Trimming cost V 7 bases and J 5 bases; bases outside gene matches: 10. The CDR3 has 15 amino acids. Germline lookup yields CDR1 LGHDT and CDR2 YNNKEL (reference sequence). CDR3 DNA sequence: TGTGCCAGCACAACAAGCGGGGGCCTAAACAATGAGCAGTTCTTC. It translates to CASTTSGGLNNEQFF.

The sample holds a few counts of this clonotype. The chain's CDR3 is CSVEARNYNEQFF. The CDR3 DNA reads as TGCAGCGTTGAAGCTAGAAATTACAATGAGCAGTTCTTC. J is TRBJ2-1 and V is TRBV29-1; D remains ambiguous. This CDR3 is 13 amino acids long. Germline CDR1 SQVTM, CDR2 ANQGSEA. The germline V and J ends were trimmed by 1 base and 4 bases, with 8 bases remaining between them.

In its sample, this clonotype was seen many times. The chain is built from TRBV7-2 and TRBJ1-2; D unclear. Germline values: CDR1 SGHTA, CDR2 FQGNSA. CDR3 length: 15 residues. The V end was cut by 6 bases, the J end by 7 bases, with 21 bases between. The CDR3 bases are TGTGCCAGCAGTACTATACGGGCCTCGTGGGGTGGCTACACCTTC. Its protein product is CASSTIRASWGGYTF.

Only a few counts were recorded for this clonotype. The chain carries TRBV12-3 or TRBV12-4 and TRBJ2-7, with D perhaps TRBD1 or TRBD2 (5 bases each). The CDR3 extends over 13 amino acids. V was clipped by 7 bases and J by 3 bases, with 13 bases between them. CDR3 DNA: TGTGCCAGCACCGGGACCGAAGACTACGAGCAGTACTTC. This translates into CASTGTEDYEQYF.

This clonotype has at least ten counts. The genes are TRBV10-3 and TRBJ2-1; TRBD2 matches 11 bases. V lost 8 bases to trimming and J lost 6 bases; unmatched junction nucleotides: 6. The germline V gene has CDR1 ENHRY and CDR2 SYGVKD. This CDR3 comprises 14 residues. CDR3 DNA: TGTGCCATCGCGGGACTAGCGGTTACCAATGAGCAGTTCTTC. Encoded protein: CAIAGLAVTNEQFF.

The J gene is TRBJ2-7, the V gene TRBV20-1; tentatively, D is TRBD1 (5 bases). Between the trimmed V and J ends, which lost 7 bases and 2 bases, there was a span of 9 bases. The CDR3 extends over 11 amino acids. Germline CDR1 and CDR2: DFQATT and SNEGSKA (reference sequence). The CDR3 bases are TGCAGTGGTGGACATACCTACGAGCAGTACTTC. This codes for CSGGHTYEQYF.

This clonotype has only a few counts. The V and J genes are TRBV15 and TRBJ2-2; 8 nucleotides align to TRBD2. Germline CDR1 and CDR2: LNHNV and YYDKDF (reference sequence). Trimming took 5 bases from V and 6 from J; bases not matched to a gene: 11. The CDR3 runs 16 residues. CDR3 nucleotides: TGTGCCACCAGCGCCCTCAGAGGCGGGAGGTCCGGGGAGCTGTTTTTT. It encodes CATSALRGGRSGELFF.

The rearrangement joins TRBV5-1 to TRBJ2-3; the match to TRBD2 covers 11 bases. V lost 0 bases to trimming and J lost 2 bases; unmatched junction nucleotides: 11. The V gene's germline CDR1 is SGHRS and CDR2 YFSETQ. This CDR3 spans 19 amino acids. CDR3 coding DNA: TGCGCCAGCAGCTTGGAGGGACTAGCGGAGATTTACCTCACAGATACGCAGTATTTT. Protein product: CASSLEGLAEIYLTDTQYF.

The gene calls are TRBV12-3 or TRBV12-4 and TRBJ1-2, with unresolved D. Trimming left V 4 bases short and J 1 base short, with 16 bases between. The CDR3 consists of 16 residues. The CDR3 protein is CASSSSFGRINYGYTF. In nucleotides, the CDR3 is TGTGCCAGCAGTTCCTCCTTTGGCAGAATTAACTATGGCTACACCTTC.

The CDR3, as DNA: TGCGCCAGCAGCTCGCAGTTCTGGGGGCCAAAGTACTTC. It yields the protein CASSSQFWGPKYF. The chain joins TRBV5-1 to TRBJ2-5; D may be TRBD1 (6 bases). V was cut by 3 bases and J by 12 bases, with 18 bases left in between. CDR1 and CDR2 (germline): SGHRS, YFSETQ. This CDR3 contains 13 residues.

V usage is TRBV12-3 or TRBV12-4 and J usage is TRBJ2-3; TRBD2 aligns across 10 bases. The junction had 5 bases not matched to a gene; V was cut back by 6 bases and J by 2 bases. The CDR3 runs to 15 residues. CDR3 region: CASRLLAGYTDTQYF. The CDR3 DNA reads as TGTGCCAGCAGGTTACTAGCGGGGTACACAGATACGCAGTATTTT.